This T cell receptor beta chain was found in a study of T cells in Graves' hyperthyroidism and ophthalmopathy. Broader study findings: Also found in blood were most expanded thyroid clonotypes above 0.001.

This clonotype was found many times. What it recognizes is unknown. TCR beta CDR3 sequences were amplified from RNA transcripts. HTBI primers were used for first-round RT-PCR of the TCR CDR3. From the multiplex PCR reads, TCRdb called clonotypes with MiXCR, one entry per CDR3 protein. The repertoire holds around 200,000 distinct CDR3 sequences, with 15% to 20% as singletons. This CDR3 is 15 amino acids long. The V gene's germline CDR1 is MDHEN and CDR2 SYDVKM. V shed 3 bases, J shed 7 bases, and the junction held 6 bases outside the gene matches. What was sequenced was blood. The TCR originated in a woman in her 50s with Graves' hyperthyroidism. V and J are TRBV28 and TRBJ1-4, with 9 bases that match TRBD1. In nucleotides, the CDR3 is TGTGCCAGCAGTTTTGCCGGGACAGGGAGTGAAAAACTGTTTTTT. It is translated as CASSFAGTGSEKLFF.